A single sample gave rise to the 17 T cell receptor beta chains below, sequenced in a study of blood T cell repertoires in COVID-19. Produced via immunoSEQ multiplex PCR; TCRdb's table is partial and in-frame only. The repertoire holds 250,000 to 350,000 clones, with about nine tenths as singletons. The sample was peripheral blood. These receptors were obtained from a woman between 45 and 65 years old who had recovered from COVID-19.

This clone appeared a few times. The V gene is TRBV6-5, the J gene TRBJ1-5, with D uncertain. This CDR3 has 15 amino acids. With 6 bases removed from V and 0 bases from J, the gap between germline ends came to 12 bases. The germline CDR1 and CDR2 sequences are MNHEY and SVGAGI. CDR3: CASSSRDDSNQPQHF. The CDR3, as DNA: TGTGCCAGCAGCTCGAGAGATGATAGCAATCAGCCCCAGCATTTT.

This clone came up once. The V gene is TRBV5-1, the J gene TRBJ2-1; the match to TRBD2 covers 11 bases. The CDR3 is 20 residues long. The J segment lost 1 base and the V segment lost 0 bases, leaving 12 bases of the junction unmatched. Per the germline V gene, CDR1 is SGHRS and CDR2 is YFSETQ. CDR3 sequence: CASSLVLGVAGGLSYNEQFF. The DNA of the CDR3 is TGCGCCAGCAGCTTGGTCTTGGGAGTAGCGGGAGGGCTGTCCTACAATGAGCAGTTCTTC.

The V call is TRBV7-2, the J call TRBJ1-2; 7 nucleotides align to TRBD1. There are 13 residues in the CDR3. V shed 5 bases and J 7 bases; nucleotides not matched to a gene: 7. The germline gives CDR1 SGHTA, CDR2 FQGNSA. This CDR3 reads CASSTRQGGGYTF. The DNA of the CDR3 is TGTGCCAGCAGCACACGACAGGGAGGTGGCTACACCTTC. Complete variable domain (other parts from reference TRBV7-2 and TRBJ1-2): GAGVSQSPSNKVTEKGKDVELRCDPISGHTALYWYRQSLGQGLEFLIYFQGNSAPDKSGLPSDRFSAERTGGSVSTLTIQRTQQEDSAVYLCASSTRQGGGYTFGSGTRLTVV.

This rearrangement joins TRBV18 to TRBJ1-1; 8 nucleotides line up with TRBD1. V trimming: 2 bases; J trimming: 3 bases; junction bases outside the gene matches: 5. The germline V gene has CDR1 KGHSH and CDR2 LQKENI. This CDR3 comprises 15 residues. CDR3 sequence reads: CASSPTADRDTEAFF. In DNA form, the CDR3 reads TGTGCCAGCTCACCAACAGCGGACAGGGACACTGAAGCTTTCTTT.

The chain couples TRBV5-1 to TRBJ2-3, with TRBD2 matching over 11 bases. Germline assignment: CDR1 SGHRS and CDR2 YFSETQ. This CDR3 is built from 16 residues. The V and J ends lost 4 bases and 4 bases, in that order; junction bases with no gene match: 8. DNA for the CDR3: TGCGCCAGCAGCCCCCCGGGGACTAGCGGTTCAGATACGCAGTATTTT. It encodes CASSPPGTSGSDTQYF.

The chain carries TRBV7-6 and TRBJ1-1; 8 bases align to TRBD1. The CDR3 covers 17 residues. Losses at the gene ends were 1 base for V and 0 bases for J; bases not matched to a gene: 7. Germline loops: CDR1 SGHVS, CDR2 FNYEAQ. In DNA form, the CDR3 reads TGTGCCAGCAGCTTAGTGACAGGGGTTGTATTGAACACTGAAGCTTTCTTT. Encoded protein: CASSLVTGVVLNTEAFF.

V and J are TRBV7-8 and TRBJ2-7; 9 bases are a match to TRBD2. The CDR3 covers 15 residues. Germline V CDR1 and CDR2: SGHVS, FQNEAQ. V dropped 5 bases and J dropped 1; count of bases not matched to a gene: 6. CDR3 amino acids: CASSKRGAGSYEQYF. The CDR3 DNA reads as TGTGCCAGCAGCAAGCGGGGGGCAGGTTCCTACGAGCAGTACTTC.

The chain employs TRBV9 and TRBJ2-5; TRBD1 might be the D (5 bases). CDR1 SGDLS and CDR2 YYNGEE come from the germline V gene. The CDR3 consists of 15 residues. Trimming took off 2 bases at V and 5 bases at J, with 16 bases between the two ends. This CDR3 is CASSVGRLVGETQYF. DNA for the CDR3: TGTGCCAGCAGCGTGGGGCGTCTAGTCGGGGAGACCCAGTACTTC.

The V and J genes are TRBV30 and TRBJ1-1, with D perhaps matching TRBD1 (6 bases). Germline-derived CDR1 and CDR2 are GTSNPN and SVGIG (reference sequence). The CDR3 is made up of 14 amino acids. V dropped 2 bases and J dropped 2 bases, with 12 bases sitting between them. CDR3 in amino acids: CAWSYDRRNTEAFF. CDR3 nucleotide sequence: TGTGCCTGGAGTTATGACAGGAGAAACACTGAAGCTTTCTTT.

This clone appeared a few times. The chain employs TRBV28 and TRBJ2-7; D call uncertain. Trimming left V 1 base short and J 6 bases short, with 13 bases between. CDR3 length: 14 amino acids. Looked up from germline, CDR1 is MDHEN and CDR2 is SYDVKM. CDR3 bases: TGTGCCAGCAGTTTATATGGCTCCCCCCCCGAGCAGTACTTC. It specifies CASSLYGSPPEQYF.

The V gene is TRBV3-1 (or the pseudogene TRBV3-2), the J gene TRBJ1-1, with 9 bases identical to TRBD1. Germline V CDR1 and CDR2: LGHDT, YNNKEL (reference sequence). This CDR3 contains 16 residues. Trimming took 4 bases from V and 7 from J; bases not matched to a gene: 13. The CDR3 nucleotides read TGTGCCAGCAGCCTCCGAGGGGGGACAGGGATGAATGAAGCTTTCTTT. Protein product: CASSLRGGTGMNEAFF.

V and J are TRBV30 and TRBJ1-2; D gene uncertain. This CDR3 is 15 amino acids long. Trimming shortened V by 3 bases and J by 0 bases, and 14 bases separated the two germline ends. Germline values: CDR1 GTSNPN, CDR2 SVGIG (reference sequence). The CDR3 spells CAWRGEGRANYGYTF. CDR3 coding DNA: TGTGCCTGGAGGGGCGAGGGTCGGGCTAACTATGGCTACACCTTC.

This clone was seen a single time. This chain links TRBV18 with TRBJ1-2; D unresolved. Germline CDR1 and CDR2: KGHSH and LQKENI. This CDR3 spans 15 amino acids. V shed 3 bases and J shed 6 bases, with 17 bases lying between them. The CDR3 sequence is CASSPLPREEDGYTF. CDR3 sequence (DNA): TGTGCCAGCTCACCGCTTCCGAGGGAGGAGGATGGCTACACCTTC.

The chain is built from TRBV5-5 and TRBJ1-1; TRBD1 matches at 8 bases. Looked up from germline, CDR1 is SGHKS and CDR2 is YYEKEE (reference sequence). The CDR3 extends over 15 amino acids. With 0 bases clipped from V and 4 bases from J, the junction kept 5 bases outside the gene matches. CDR3: CASSLGDRSFTEAFF. CDR3 nucleotide sequence: TGTGCCAGCAGCTTGGGGGACAGGTCCTTCACTGAAGCTTTCTTT.

This rearrangement joins TRBV6-2 or TRBV6-3 to TRBJ1-5, with 8 bases aligning to TRBD1. The CDR3 is 15 amino acids. Germline assignment: CDR1 MNHEY and CDR2 SVGEGT. V was clipped by 1 base and J by 5 bases; unmatched bases: 4. Here the CDR3 reads CASSYYGQGHQPQHF. The CDR3, as DNA: TGTGCCAGCAGTTACTATGGACAGGGTCATCAGCCCCAGCATTTT.

This clone has a handful of counts. V usage is TRBV25-1 and J usage is TRBJ1-6; D unclear. With 4 bases removed from V and 4 bases from J, the gap between germline ends came to 5 bases. In germline, CDR1 is MGHDK, CDR2 SYGVNS. The CDR3 extends over 13 amino acids. The CDR3 sequence: CASSVSYNSPLHF. The CDR3, as DNA: TGTGCCAGCAGTGTGAGTTATAATTCACCCCTCCACTTT.

This clone occurred a few times. The chain recombines TRBV9 with TRBJ1-6; the D gene is possibly TRBD1 (6 bases). This CDR3 spans 18 amino acids. The V end was cut by 3 bases, the J end by 0 bases, with 16 bases between. Germline V lookup: CDR1 SGDLS, CDR2 YYNGEE. The CDR3 sequence is CASSANPSDSSYNSPLHF. In nucleotides, the CDR3 is TGTGCCAGCAGCGCAAACCCATCGGACAGCTCCTATAATTCACCCCTCCACTTT. The whole variable domain, filled in from reference TRBV9 and TRBJ1-6, reads DSGVTQTPKHLITATGQRVTLRCSPRSGDLSVYWYQQSLDQGLQFLIQYYNGEERAKGNILERFSAQQFPDLHSELNLSSLELGDSALYFCASSANPSDSSYNSPLHFGNGTRLTVT.